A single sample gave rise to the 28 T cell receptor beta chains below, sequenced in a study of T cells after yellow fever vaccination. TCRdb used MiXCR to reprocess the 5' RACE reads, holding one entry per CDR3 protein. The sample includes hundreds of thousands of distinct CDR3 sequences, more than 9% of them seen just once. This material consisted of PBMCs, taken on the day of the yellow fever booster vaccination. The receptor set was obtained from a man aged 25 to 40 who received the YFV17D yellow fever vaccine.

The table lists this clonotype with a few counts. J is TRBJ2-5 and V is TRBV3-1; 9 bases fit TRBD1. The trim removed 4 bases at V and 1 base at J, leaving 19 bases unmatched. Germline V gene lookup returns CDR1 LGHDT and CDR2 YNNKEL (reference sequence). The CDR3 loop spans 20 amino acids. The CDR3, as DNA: TGTGCCAGCAGCCGAGACCCCACCCGGACAGGGGACATTGCCCAAGAGACCCAGTACTTC. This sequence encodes CASSRDPTRTGDIAQETQYF.

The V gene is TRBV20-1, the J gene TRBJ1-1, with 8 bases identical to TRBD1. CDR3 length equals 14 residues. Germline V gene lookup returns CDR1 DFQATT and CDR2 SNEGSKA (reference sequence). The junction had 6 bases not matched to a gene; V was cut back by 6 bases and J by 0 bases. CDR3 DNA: TGCAGTGCCAGACAGGGGAGCATGAACACTGAAGCTTTCTTT. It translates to CSARQGSMNTEAFF.

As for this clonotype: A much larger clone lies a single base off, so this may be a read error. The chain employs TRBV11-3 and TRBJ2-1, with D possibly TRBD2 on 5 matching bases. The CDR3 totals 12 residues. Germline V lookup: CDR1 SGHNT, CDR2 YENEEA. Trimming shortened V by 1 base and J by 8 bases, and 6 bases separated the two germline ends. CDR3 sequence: CASSLVSDEQFF. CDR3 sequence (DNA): TGTGCCAGCAGCTTAGTTAGCGATGAGCAGTTCTTC.

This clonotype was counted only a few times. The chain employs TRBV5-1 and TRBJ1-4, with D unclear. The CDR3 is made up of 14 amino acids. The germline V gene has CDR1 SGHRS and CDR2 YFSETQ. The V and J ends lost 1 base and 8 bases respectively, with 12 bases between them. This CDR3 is CASSLSPQREKLFF. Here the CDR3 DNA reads TGCGCCAGCAGCTTGTCTCCCCAACGGGAAAAACTGTTTTTT.

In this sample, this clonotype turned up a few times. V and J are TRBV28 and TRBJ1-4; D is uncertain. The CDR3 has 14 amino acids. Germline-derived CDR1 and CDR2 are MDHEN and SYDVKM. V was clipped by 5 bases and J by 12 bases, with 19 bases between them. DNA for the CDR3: TGTGCCAGCAGTCGGATCTGGTCTGGCGGCGAACTGTTTTTT. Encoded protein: CASSRIWSGGELFF.

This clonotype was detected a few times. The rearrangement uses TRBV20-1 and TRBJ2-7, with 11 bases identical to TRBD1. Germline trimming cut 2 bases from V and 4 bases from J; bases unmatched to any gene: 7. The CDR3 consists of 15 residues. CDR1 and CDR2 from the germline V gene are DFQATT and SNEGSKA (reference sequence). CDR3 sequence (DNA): TGCAGTGCTAGAAGGGTGGACAGGGGGCCATACGAGCAGTACTTC. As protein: CSARRVDRGPYEQYF.

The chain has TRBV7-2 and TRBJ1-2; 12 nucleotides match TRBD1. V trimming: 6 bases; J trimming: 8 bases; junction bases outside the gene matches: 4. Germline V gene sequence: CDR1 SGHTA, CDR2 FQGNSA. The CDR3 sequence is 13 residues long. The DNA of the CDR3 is TGTGCCAGCAGGGCGGGACAGGGGGCCGGCTACACCTTC. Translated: CASRAGQGAGYTF. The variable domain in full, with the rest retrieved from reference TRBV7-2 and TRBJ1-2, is GAGVSQSPSNKVTEKGKDVELRCDPISGHTALYWYRQSLGQGLEFLIYFQGNSAPDKSGLPSDRFSAERTGGSVSTLTIQRTQQEDSAVYLCASRAGQGAGYTFGSGTRLTVV.

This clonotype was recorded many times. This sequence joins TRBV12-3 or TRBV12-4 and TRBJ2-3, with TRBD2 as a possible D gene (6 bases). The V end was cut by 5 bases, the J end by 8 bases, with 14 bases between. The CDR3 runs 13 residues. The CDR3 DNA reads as TGTGCCAGCAGTCAGACTAGTTCACCTACGCAGTATTTT. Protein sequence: CASSQTSSPTQYF.

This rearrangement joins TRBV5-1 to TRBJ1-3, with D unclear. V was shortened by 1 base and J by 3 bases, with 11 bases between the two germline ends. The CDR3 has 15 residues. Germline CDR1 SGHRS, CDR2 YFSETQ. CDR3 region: CASSLFSGFGNTIYF. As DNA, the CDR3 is TGCGCCAGCAGCTTGTTCTCCGGGTTTGGAAACACCATATATTTT.

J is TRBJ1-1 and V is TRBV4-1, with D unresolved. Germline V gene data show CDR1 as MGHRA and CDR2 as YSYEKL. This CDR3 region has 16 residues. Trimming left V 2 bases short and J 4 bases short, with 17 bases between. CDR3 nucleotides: TGCGCCAGCAGCCAATATAGCGGAGGGATCGGCACTGAAGCTTTCTTT. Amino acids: CASSQYSGGIGTEAFF.

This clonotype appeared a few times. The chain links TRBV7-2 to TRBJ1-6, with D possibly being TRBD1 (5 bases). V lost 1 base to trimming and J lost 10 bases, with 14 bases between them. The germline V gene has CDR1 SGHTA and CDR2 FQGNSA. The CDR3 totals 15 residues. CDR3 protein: CASSLVGGAASPLHF. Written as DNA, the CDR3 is TGTGCCAGCAGCTTAGTTGGAGGGGCTGCGTCACCCCTCCACTTT.

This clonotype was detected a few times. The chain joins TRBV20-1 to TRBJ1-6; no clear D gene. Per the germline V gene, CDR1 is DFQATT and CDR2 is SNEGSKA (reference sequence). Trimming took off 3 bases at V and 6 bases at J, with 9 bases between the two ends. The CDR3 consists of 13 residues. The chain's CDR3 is CSASRGSNSPLHF. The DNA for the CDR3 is TGCAGTGCTAGCCGCGGCAGTAATTCACCCCTCCACTTT.

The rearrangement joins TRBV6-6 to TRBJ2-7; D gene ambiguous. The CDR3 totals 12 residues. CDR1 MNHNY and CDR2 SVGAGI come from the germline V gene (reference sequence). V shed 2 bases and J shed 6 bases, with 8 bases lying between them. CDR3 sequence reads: CASSYDRSEQYF. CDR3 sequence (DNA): TGTGCCAGCAGTTACGATAGGAGCGAGCAGTACTTC.

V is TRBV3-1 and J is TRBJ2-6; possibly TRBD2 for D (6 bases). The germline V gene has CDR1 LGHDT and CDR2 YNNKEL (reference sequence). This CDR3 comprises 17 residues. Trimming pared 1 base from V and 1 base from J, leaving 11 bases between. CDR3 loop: CASSQVPGVSGANVLTF. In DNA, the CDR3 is TGTGCCAGCAGCCAAGTTCCGGGAGTTTCTGGGGCCAACGTCCTGACTTTC. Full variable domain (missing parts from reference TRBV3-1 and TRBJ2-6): DTAVSQTPKYLVTQMGNDKSIKCEQNLGHDTMYWYKQDSKKFLKIMFSYNNKELIINETVPNRFSPKSPDKAHLNLHINSLELGDSAVYFCASSQVPGVSGANVLTFGAGSRLTVL.

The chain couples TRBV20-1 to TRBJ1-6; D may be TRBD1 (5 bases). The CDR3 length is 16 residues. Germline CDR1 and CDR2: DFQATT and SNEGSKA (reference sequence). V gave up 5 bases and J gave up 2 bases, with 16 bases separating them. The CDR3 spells CSARVGGVAYNSPLHF. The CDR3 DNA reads TGCAGTGCTCGAGTCGGAGGGGTGGCCTATAATTCACCCCTCCACTTT.

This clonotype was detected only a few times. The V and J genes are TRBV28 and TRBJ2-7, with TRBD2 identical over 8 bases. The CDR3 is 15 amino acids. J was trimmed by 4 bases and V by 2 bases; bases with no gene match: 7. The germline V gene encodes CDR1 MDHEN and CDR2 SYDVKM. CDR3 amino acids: CASSLDPGGYYEQYF. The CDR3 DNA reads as TGTGCCAGCAGTTTAGACCCGGGAGGGTATTACGAGCAGTACTTC.

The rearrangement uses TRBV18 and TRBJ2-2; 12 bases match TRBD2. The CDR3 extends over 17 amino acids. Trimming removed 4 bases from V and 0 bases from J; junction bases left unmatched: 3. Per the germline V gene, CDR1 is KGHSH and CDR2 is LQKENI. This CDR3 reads CASSLRTSGTNTGELFF. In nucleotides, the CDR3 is TGTGCCAGCTCACTAAGGACTAGCGGGACGAACACCGGGGAGCTGTTTTTT.

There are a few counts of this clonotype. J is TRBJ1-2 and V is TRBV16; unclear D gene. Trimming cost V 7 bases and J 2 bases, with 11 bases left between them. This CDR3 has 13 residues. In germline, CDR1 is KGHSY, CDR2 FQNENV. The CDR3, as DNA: TGTGCCAGCACCCCCAATTGGAACTATGGCTACACCTTC. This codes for CASTPNWNYGYTF.

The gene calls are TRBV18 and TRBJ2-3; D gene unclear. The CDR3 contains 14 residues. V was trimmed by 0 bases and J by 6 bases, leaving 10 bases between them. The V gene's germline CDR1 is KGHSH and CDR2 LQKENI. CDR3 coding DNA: TGTGCCAGCTCACCACCGATTCGGGCCGATACGCAGTATTTT. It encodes CASSPPIRADTQYF. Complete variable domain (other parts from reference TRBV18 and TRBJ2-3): NAGVMQNPRHLVRRRGQEARLRCSPMKGHSHVYWYRQLPEEGLKFMVYLQKENIIDESGMPKERFSAEFPKEGPSILRIQQVVRGDSAAYFCASSPPIRADTQYFGPGTRLTVL.

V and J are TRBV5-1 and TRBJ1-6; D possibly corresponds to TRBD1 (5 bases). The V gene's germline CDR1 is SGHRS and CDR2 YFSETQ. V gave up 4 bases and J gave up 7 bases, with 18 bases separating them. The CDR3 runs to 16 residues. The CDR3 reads CASSMTGTAQNSPLHF. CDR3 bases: TGCGCCAGCAGCATGACCGGGACCGCGCAGAATTCACCCCTCCACTTT. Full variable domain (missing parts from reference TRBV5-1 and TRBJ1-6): KAGVTQTPRYLIKTRGQQVTLSCSPISGHRSVSWYQQTPGQGLQFLFEYFSETQRNKGNFPGRFSGRQFSNSRSEMNVSTLELGDSALYLCASSMTGTAQNSPLHFGNGTRLTVT.

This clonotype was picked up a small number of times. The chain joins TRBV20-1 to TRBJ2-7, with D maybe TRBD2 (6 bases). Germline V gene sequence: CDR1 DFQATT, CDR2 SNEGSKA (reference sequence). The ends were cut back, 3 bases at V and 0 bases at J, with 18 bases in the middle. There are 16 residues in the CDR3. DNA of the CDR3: TGCAGTGCTAGGGTACATGGGGGAGGCCGCTCCTACGAGCAGTACTTC. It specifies CSARVHGGGRSYEQYF.

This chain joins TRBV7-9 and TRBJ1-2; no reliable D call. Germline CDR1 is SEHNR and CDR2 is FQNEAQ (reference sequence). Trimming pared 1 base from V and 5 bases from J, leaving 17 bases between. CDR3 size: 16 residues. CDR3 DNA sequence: TGTGCCAGCAGCTTAGGATCGGGTGTGGGAGCATATGGCTACACCTTC. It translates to CASSLGSGVGAYGYTF. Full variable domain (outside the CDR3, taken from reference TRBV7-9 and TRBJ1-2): DTGVSQNPRHKITKRGQNVTFRCDPISEHNRLYWYRQTLGQGPEFLTYFQNEAQLEKSRLLSDRFSAERPKGSFSTLEIQRTEQGDSAMYLCASSLGSGVGAYGYTFGSGTRLTVV.

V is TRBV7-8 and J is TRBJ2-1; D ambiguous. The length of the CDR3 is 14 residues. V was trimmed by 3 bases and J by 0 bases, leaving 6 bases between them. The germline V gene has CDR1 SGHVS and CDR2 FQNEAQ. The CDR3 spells CASSFGYSYNEQFF. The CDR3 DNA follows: TGTGCCAGCAGCTTCGGATACTCCTACAATGAGCAGTTCTTC.

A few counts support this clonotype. The CDR3 spells CATSTLLAGGSSYNEQFF. CDR3 DNA sequence: TGTGCCACCAGCACCCTTCTAGCTGGAGGAAGCTCCTACAATGAGCAGTTCTTC. The rearrangement joins TRBV15 to TRBJ2-1, with D possibly TRBD2 on 5 matching bases. With 4 bases removed from V and 0 bases from J, the gap between germline ends came to 19 bases. Germline assignment: CDR1 LNHNV and CDR2 YYDKDF (reference sequence). The CDR3 is made up of 18 amino acids.

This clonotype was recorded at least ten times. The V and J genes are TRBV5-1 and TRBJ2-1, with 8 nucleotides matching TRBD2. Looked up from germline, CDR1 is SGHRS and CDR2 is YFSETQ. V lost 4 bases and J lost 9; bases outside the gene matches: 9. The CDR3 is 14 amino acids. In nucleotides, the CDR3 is TGCGCCAGCAGCGAGGGACTAGTAGGGTTTGAGCAGTTCTTC. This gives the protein CASSEGLVGFEQFF. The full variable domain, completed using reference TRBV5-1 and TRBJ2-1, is KAGVTQTPRYLIKTRGQQVTLSCSPISGHRSVSWYQQTPGQGLQFLFEYFSETQRNKGNFPGRFSGRQFSNSRSEMNVSTLELGDSALYLCASSEGLVGFEQFFGPGTRLTVL.

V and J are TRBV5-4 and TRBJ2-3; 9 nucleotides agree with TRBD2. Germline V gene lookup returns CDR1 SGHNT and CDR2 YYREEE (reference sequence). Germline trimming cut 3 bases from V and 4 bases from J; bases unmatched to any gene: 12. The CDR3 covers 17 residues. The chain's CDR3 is CASSSDLLAGDADTQYF. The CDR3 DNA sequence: TGTGCCAGCAGCTCCGATCTACTAGCGGGCGACGCAGATACGCAGTATTTT.

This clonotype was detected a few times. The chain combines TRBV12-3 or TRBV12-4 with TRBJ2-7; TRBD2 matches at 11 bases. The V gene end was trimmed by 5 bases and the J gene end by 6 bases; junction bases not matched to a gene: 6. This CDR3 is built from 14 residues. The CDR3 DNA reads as TGTGCCAGCAGTCGAGTAGCGGGAGGGGTCGAGCAGTACTTC. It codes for CASSRVAGGVEQYF.

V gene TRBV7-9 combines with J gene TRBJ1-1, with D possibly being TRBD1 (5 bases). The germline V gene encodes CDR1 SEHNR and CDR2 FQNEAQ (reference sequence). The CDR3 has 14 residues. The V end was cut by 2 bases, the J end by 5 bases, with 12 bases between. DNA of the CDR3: TGTGCCAGCAGCTTAAACCCCGGGGCGACTGAAGCTTTCTTT. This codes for CASSLNPGATEAFF. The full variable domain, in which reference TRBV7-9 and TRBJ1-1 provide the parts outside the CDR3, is DTGVSQNPRHKITKRGQNVTFRCDPISEHNRLYWYRQTLGQGPEFLTYFQNEAQLEKSRLLSDRFSAERPKGSFSTLEIQRTEQGDSAMYLCASSLNPGATEAFFGQGTRLTVV.